The present TCR beta chain was sequenced within a study of blood T cell repertoires in COVID-19. TCRdb's table, derived via immunoSEQ multiplex PCR, lists solely in-frame clones and lacks some. Among about 130,000 clones listed, roughly 88% were seen once. This CDR3 contains 14 residues. V trimming: 4 bases; J trimming: 5 bases; junction bases outside the gene matches: 4. Germline V gene sequence: CDR1 KGHSH, CDR2 LQKENI. Sequenced sample: PBMCs or T cells enriched from blood (not recorded which). The chain links TRBV18 to TRBJ1-5, with TRBD1 matching 8 bases. The TCR comes from a man aged 50-60 years who had recovered from COVID-19. The chain's CDR3 is CASSLTGVDQPQHF. The CDR3 region has the DNA TGTGCCAGCTCACTGACAGGGGTGGATCAGCCCCAGCATTTT.